This T cell receptor (beta chain) is drawn from a study of blood T cell repertoires in COVID-19. About the research overall: Material from acute and convalescent COVID-19 was sourced from the United States, Italy and Spain. PBMCs, B-cell-depleted T cells, or T cells provided the cDNA or gDNA that made up the material.

Per the original data handling: Reference gene primer amplification in the assay estimated nucleated cell counts. The method was immunoSEQ multiplex PCR; TCRdb's version includes in-frame clones alone and lacks a portion of them. V, J and clone size are taken as reported in that table, and D and trimming were inferred from the DNA itself. The table records about 80,000 clones, under 80% of them present only once. The CDR3 consists of 19 residues. The clonotype was recovered from a human donor in a cohort sampled during active COVID-19. This chain connects TRBV21-1 to TRBJ2-2; the D call of TRBD2 is as the table states it, not checked on the DNA. TRBV21-1 is a pseudogene segment. Sequencing was performed on peripheral blood. The CDR3 is CASSKWTTSGSFEPGELFF. As DNA, the CDR3 is TGTGCCAGCAGCAAATGGACGACTAGCGGGAGTTTCGAACCCGGGGAGCTGTTTTTT.